This T cell receptor (beta chain) was obtained from a study of control samples from healthy donors and cancer patients. The data were produced by immunoSEQ multiplex PCR, yet TCRdb's version contains in-frame clones alone and is incomplete. The sample has more than 100,000 clones; approximately 91% are singletons. This clonotype was sampled from a woman aged 18-29 years in good health. Source material: blood.

The CDR3 spells CASSLLGGLDSPLHF. The CDR3 DNA reads TGTGCCAGCAGCTTACTAGGGGGGTTGGATTCACCCCTCCACTTT. The gene calls are TRBV5-6 and TRBJ1-6; tentative D call: TRBD1 (6 bases). V lost 2 bases to trimming and J lost 8 bases, with 14 bases between them. Germline CDR1 reads SGHDT; CDR2 reads YYEEEE. The CDR3 extends over 15 amino acids.